The 5 T cell receptor beta chains below come from one sample, sequenced in a study of shared clonotypes between healthy human individuals. Naive-designated CD8 cells lacked CD45RO, were positively enriched for CCR7, and omitted terminally differentiated effector memory CD45RA+ cells. Sequencing was performed with immunoSEQ multiplex PCR; in TCRdb, only in-frame clones are kept and a portion is missing. The table lists approximately 590,000 clones, roughly 95% of them singletons. Sequenced: naive CD8+ T cells sorted from blood. Receptor source: a woman aged 30 to 39 in good health.

The V and J genes are TRBV28 and TRBJ1-1; D is uncertain. The germline CDR1 and CDR2 sequences are MDHEN and SYDVKM. CDR3 length: 13 residues. Trimming stripped 3 bases from V and 1 base from J, with 6 bases between. CDR3 sequence: CASSFTANTEAFF. The CDR3 bases are TGTGCCAGCAGTTTCACAGCGAACACTGAAGCTTTCTTT.

This chain connects TRBV9 to TRBJ2-2, with 12 bases that match TRBD2. J was trimmed by 4 bases and V by 5 bases; bases with no gene match: 6. The CDR3 runs 16 residues. Germline CDR1 SGDLS, CDR2 YYNGEE. The CDR3, as DNA: TGTGCCAGCAGACCTAGCGGGAGGGGCAGCACCGGGGAGCTGTTTTTT. Its protein is CASRPSGRGSTGELFF.

Note on this clone: Other DNA sequences in the sample encode the same CDR3. The V gene is TRBV28, the J gene TRBJ2-7; 8 positions agree with TRBD1. CDR1 and CDR2 from the germline V gene are MDHEN and SYDVKM. The CDR3 sequence is 14 residues long. V gave up 3 bases and J gave up 2 bases; unmatched junction bases: 3. In DNA form, the CDR3 reads TGTGCCAGCAGTTTCACAGGGGGAACCTACGAGCAGTACTTC. This translates into CASSFTGGTYEQYF.

This sequence joins TRBV10-2 and TRBJ2-7; D gene ambiguous. Germline V lookup: CDR1 WSHSY, CDR2 SAAADI. The CDR3 spans 15 residues. Trimming stripped 3 bases from V and 2 bases from J, with 14 bases between. CDR3 protein: CASSDRLLRPYEQYF. CDR3 nucleotides: TGCGCCAGCAGTGATAGGCTCCTCCGCCCCTACGAGCAGTACTTC.

To note about this clone: Within the sample, other DNA sequences also encode this same CDR3. V usage is TRBV27 and J usage is TRBJ2-1; a weak D match, TRBD1 (5 bases). Germline V gene sequence: CDR1 MNHEY, CDR2 SMNVEV (reference sequence). The CDR3 loop spans 14 amino acids. V was pared by 3 bases and J by 3 bases, with 9 bases between. The CDR3 nucleotides are TGTGCCAGCAGTTTTGGCCAGGGCTACAATGAGCAGTTCTTC. Its protein is CASSFGQGYNEQFF.